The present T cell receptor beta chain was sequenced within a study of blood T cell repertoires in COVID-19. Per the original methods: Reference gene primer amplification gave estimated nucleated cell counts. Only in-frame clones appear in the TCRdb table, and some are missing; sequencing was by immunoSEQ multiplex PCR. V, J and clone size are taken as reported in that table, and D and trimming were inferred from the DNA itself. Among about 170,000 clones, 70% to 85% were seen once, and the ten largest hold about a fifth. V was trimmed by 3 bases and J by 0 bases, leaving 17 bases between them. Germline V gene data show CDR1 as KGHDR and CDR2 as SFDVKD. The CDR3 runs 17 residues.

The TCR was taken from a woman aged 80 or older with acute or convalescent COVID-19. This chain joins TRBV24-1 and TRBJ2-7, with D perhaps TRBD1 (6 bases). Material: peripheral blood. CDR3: CATSDPYRADGSYEQYF. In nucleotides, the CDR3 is TGTGCCACCAGTGATCCATACAGGGCGGATGGCTCCTACGAGCAGTACTTC.